The rows below give T cell receptor beta chains drawn from one sample of a study of Ad26.COV2.S vaccination and SARS-CoV-2 variants. Sequencing used immunoSEQ multiplex PCR; TCRdb keeps in-frame clones, though not all of them. The repertoire holds fewer than 500,000 clones, with about nine tenths as singletons. The sample in question was peripheral blood, obtained in a trial of Ad26.COV2.S vaccine versus placebo. The receptors shown here come from a person between 18 and 60 years old who received the Ad26.COV2.S COVID-19 vaccine or a placebo. The CDR3 runs from the conserved cysteine through the conserved F or W. Each record gives: V gene, J gene, D gene, clone size, CDR3 length, CDR3 protein, CDR3 DNA. A D gene is named only where the DNA matches it firmly. Some rows have no size entry. The others give once, few or many, or a class for an expanded clone.

V gene: TRBV9
J gene: TRBJ2-7
D gene: -
clone size: -
CDR3 length: 14
CDR3 protein: CASSVAGEGYEQYF
CDR3 DNA: TGTGCCAGCAGCGTAGCAGGAGAAGGATACGAGCAGTACTTC

V gene: TRBV5-4
J gene: TRBJ2-7
D gene: -
clone size: once
CDR3 length: 15
CDR3 protein: CASSLGAATSYEQYF
CDR3 DNA: TGTGCCAGCAGCTTGGGGGCAGCCACCTCCTACGAGCAGTACTTC

V gene: TRBV7-9
J gene: TRBJ2-5
D gene: -
clone size: -
CDR3 length: 14
CDR3 protein: CASSPPLIQETQYF
CDR3 DNA: TGTGCCAGCAGCCCCCCCTTAATACAAGAGACCCAGTACTTC

V gene: TRBV11-2
J gene: TRBJ2-2
D gene: -
clone size: -
CDR3 length: 13
CDR3 protein: CASNHGEAGELFF
CDR3 DNA: TGTGCCAGCAACCACGGGGAGGCCGGGGAGCTGTTTTTT

V gene: TRBV19
J gene: TRBJ2-1
D gene: -
clone size: -
CDR3 length: 17
CDR3 protein: CASSPGSHLSPYNEQFF
CDR3 DNA: TGTGCCAGTAGTCCGGGGTCCCACCTTTCGCCTTACAATGAGCAGTTCTTC

V gene: TRBV2
J gene: TRBJ1-6
D gene: -
clone size: -
CDR3 length: 12
CDR3 protein: CASSEGYSPLHF
CDR3 DNA: TGTGCCAGCAGTGAAGGGTATTCACCCCTCCACTTT

V gene: TRBV5-1
J gene: TRBJ2-5
D gene: -
clone size: -
CDR3 length: 13
CDR3 protein: CASSFSGTETQYF
CDR3 DNA: TGCGCCAGCAGCTTTTCTGGGACTGAGACCCAGTACTTC

V gene: TRBV5-1
J gene: TRBJ1-2
D gene: TRBD1
clone size: few
CDR3 length: 12
CDR3 protein: CASSTGVYGYTF
CDR3 DNA: TGCGCCAGCAGTACAGGGGTCTATGGCTACACCTTC

V gene: TRBV28
J gene: TRBJ2-7
D gene: TRBD2
clone size: -
CDR3 length: 15
CDR3 protein: CASSHPGTSGYEQYF
CDR3 DNA: TGTGCCAGCAGCCACCCCGGGACTAGCGGTTACGAGCAGTACTTC

V gene: TRBV2
J gene: TRBJ2-1
D gene: TRBD2
clone size: -
CDR3 length: 18
CDR3 protein: CASSRLDRLAGLGNEQFF
CDR3 DNA: TGTGCCAGCAGTAGACTAGACCGACTAGCGGGATTGGGCAATGAGCAGTTCTTC

V gene: TRBV11-2
J gene: TRBJ2-1
D gene: -
clone size: -
CDR3 length: 13
CDR3 protein: CASSLVLYNEQFF
CDR3 DNA: TGTGCCAGCAGCTTAGTCTTGTACAATGAGCAGTTCTTC

V gene: TRBV18
J gene: TRBJ2-1
D gene: TRBD2
clone size: many
CDR3 length: 16
CDR3 protein: CASSPPGLAGGDEQFF
CDR3 DNA: TGTGCCAGCTCACCACCGGGACTAGCGGGAGGCGATGAGCAGTTCTTC

V gene: TRBV28
J gene: TRBJ2-7
D gene: -
clone size: -
CDR3 length: 14
CDR3 protein: CASSRPPLAYEQYF
CDR3 DNA: TGTGCCAGCAGCCGTCCCCCACTAGCCTACGAGCAGTACTTC

V gene: TRBV10-3
J gene: TRBJ2-1
D gene: -
clone size: -
CDR3 length: 16
CDR3 protein: CAISSGQPESYNEQFF
CDR3 DNA: TGTGCCATCAGCTCGGGACAACCCGAATCCTACAATGAGCAGTTCTTC

V gene: TRBV27
J gene: TRBJ2-7
D gene: TRBD1
clone size: -
CDR3 length: 15
CDR3 protein: CASSFSPGTGYEQYF
CDR3 DNA: TGTGCCAGCAGTTTTTCCCCCGGGACAGGGTACGAGCAGTACTTC

V gene: TRBV29-1
J gene: TRBJ2-7
D gene: -
clone size: -
CDR3 length: 13
CDR3 protein: CSVERLRGDEQYF
CDR3 DNA: TGCAGCGTTGAACGGCTAAGGGGTGACGAGCAGTACTTC

V gene: TRBV24-1
J gene: TRBJ2-2
D gene: -
clone size: once
CDR3 length: 12
CDR3 protein: CATSDLPGELFF
CDR3 DNA: TGTGCCACCAGTGATTTACCCGGGGAGCTGTTTTTT

V gene: TRBV27
J gene: TRBJ2-7
D gene: -
clone size: few
CDR3 length: 14
CDR3 protein: CASSLSRTAYEQYF
CDR3 DNA: TGTGCCAGCAGTTTATCAAGGACAGCCTACGAGCAGTACTTC

V gene: TRBV10-1
J gene: TRBJ2-5
D gene: TRBD1
clone size: -
CDR3 length: 15
CDR3 protein: CASSESGTGGETQYF
CDR3 DNA: TGCGCCAGCAGTGAGTCGGGGACAGGAGGAGAGACCCAGTACTTC

V gene: TRBV10-3
J gene: TRBJ1-1
D gene: -
clone size: few
CDR3 length: 14
CDR3 protein: CAISDLIGHPEAFF
CDR3 DNA: TGTGCCATCAGTGACTTGATAGGCCACCCTGAAGCTTTCTTT

V gene: TRBV20-1
J gene: TRBJ2-1
D gene: TRBD2
clone size: -
CDR3 length: 15
CDR3 protein: CSASHKREYYNEQFF
CDR3 DNA: TGCAGTGCTAGTCACAAGCGGGAGTACTACAATGAGCAGTTCTTC

V gene: TRBV5-4
J gene: TRBJ1-5
D gene: -
clone size: few
CDR3 length: 14
CDR3 protein: CASSSSGSNQPQHF
CDR3 DNA: TGTGCCAGCAGCTCCTCGGGCTCCAATCAGCCCCAGCATTTT

V gene: TRBV7-9
J gene: TRBJ2-3
D gene: -
clone size: -
CDR3 length: 17
CDR3 protein: CASSLYAGTPSTDTQYF
CDR3 DNA: TGTGCCAGCAGCTTATACGCGGGGACACCAAGCACAGATACGCAGTATTTT

V gene: TRBV19
J gene: TRBJ2-2
D gene: -
clone size: -
CDR3 length: 14
CDR3 protein: CASSKLRAPGELFF
CDR3 DNA: TGTGCCAGTAGCAAGCTAAGGGCCCCCGGGGAGCTGTTTTTT

V gene: TRBV6-5
J gene: TRBJ1-1
D gene: -
clone size: -
CDR3 length: 14
CDR3 protein: CASSPGGGSTEAFF
CDR3 DNA: TGTGCCAGCAGTCCCGGGGGGGGTTCGACTGAAGCTTTCTTT